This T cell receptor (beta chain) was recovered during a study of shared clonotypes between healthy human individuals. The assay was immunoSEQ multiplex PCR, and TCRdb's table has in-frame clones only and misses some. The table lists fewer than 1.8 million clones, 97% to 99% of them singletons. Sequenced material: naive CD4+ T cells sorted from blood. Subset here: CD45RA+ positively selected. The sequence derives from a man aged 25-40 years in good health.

The CDR3 DNA reads TGCAGCGTAAGACAGGTTGGCACTGAAGCTTTCTTT. This translates into CSVRQVGTEAFF. This chain joins TRBV29-1 and TRBJ1-1, with TRBD1 as a possible D gene (6 bases). This CDR3 contains 12 residues. Germline V gene data show CDR1 as SQVTM and CDR2 as ANQGSEA. Trimming stripped 6 bases from V and 4 bases from J, with 12 bases between. Filled out from reference TRBV29-1 and TRBJ1-1, the complete variable domain reads SAVISQKPSRDICQRGTSLTIQCQVDSQVTMMFWYRQQPGQSLTLIATANQGSEATYESGFVIDKFPISRPNLTFSTLTVSNMSPEDSSIYLCSVRQVGTEAFFGQGTRLTVV.